The 29 T cell receptor beta chains reported below all come from one sample, sequenced in a study of T-cell memory formation after mild COVID-19. TCRdb fed the 5' RACE reads into MiXCR, producing one record per CDR3 protein. The table shows 280,000 or so distinct CDR3 sequences, with over 7% occurring only once. The sequencing sample was made of PBMCs or a T cell subset sorted from them (not recorded which). These receptors came from a man younger than 35 who had mild COVID-19 (a few samples of this study predate the infection). Cell type and time point are not known.

In this sample, this clonotype turned up a few times. DNA for the CDR3: TGTGCCAGCAGAACCGACAGGGATGGCAATCAGCCCCAGCATTTT. It is translated as CASRTDRDGNQPQHF. The gene calls are TRBV6-2 or TRBV6-3 and TRBJ1-5; 7 bases fit TRBD1. Trimming removed 6 bases from V and 2 bases from J; junction bases left unmatched: 7. This CDR3 spans 15 amino acids. The germline V gene has CDR1 MNHEY and CDR2 SVGEGT.

The rearrangement joins TRBV12-3 or TRBV12-4 to TRBJ1-3; possibly TRBD1 for D (6 bases). The CDR3 consists of 13 residues. The V end lost 4 bases, the J end lost 5 bases, and 9 bases lay between the germline ends. The CDR3 nucleotides read TGTGCCAGCAGTTCAGGGACACGAAACACCATATATTTT. This gives the protein CASSSGTRNTIYF.

In its sample, this clonotype was seen a few times. V is TRBV21-1 and J is TRBJ2-7; whether TRBD1, the table's D call, matches the DNA was not checked. TRBV21-1 is listed as a pseudogene. The CDR3 contains 14 residues. Here the CDR3 DNA reads TGTGCCAGCACCCCGGCACGGAGGGGCTACGAGCAGTACGTC. Translating gives CASTPARRGYEQYV.

V usage is TRBV20-1 and J usage is TRBJ2-3; perhaps TRBD2 as D (5 bases). CDR1 and CDR2 (germline): DFQATT, SNEGSKA (reference sequence). V was shortened by 7 bases and J by 0 bases, with 8 bases between the two germline ends. CDR3 length: 12 amino acids. The CDR3 nucleotides read TGCAGTGTGAGGGATAGCACAGATACGCAGTATTTT. It encodes CSVRDSTDTQYF.

This clonotype occurred many times. CDR3 in amino acids: CASSQGPSGAYNEQFF. The DNA for the CDR3 is TGTGCCAGCAGCCAAGGCCCTAGCGGGGCCTACAATGAGCAGTTCTTC. This chain joins TRBV3-1 and TRBJ2-1; 9 bases are shared with TRBD2. Germline V CDR1 and CDR2: LGHDT, YNNKEL (reference sequence). V gave up 1 base and J gave up 2 bases; unmatched junction bases: 3. The CDR3 runs to 16 residues.

There are a few counts of this clonotype. V usage is TRBV7-2 and J usage is TRBJ2-2, with TRBD2 matching 11 bases. The CDR3 extends over 16 amino acids. Germline V gene data show CDR1 as SGHTA and CDR2 as FQGNSA. V lost 5 bases, J lost 2 bases, and 4 bases stayed unmatched. CDR3 protein: CASSAGLAGNTGELFF. As DNA, the CDR3 is TGTGCCAGCAGCGCCGGACTAGCGGGTAACACCGGGGAGCTGTTTTTT.

A few counts support this clonotype. This chain uses TRBV11-2 with TRBJ2-7, with D hard to call. The germline CDR1 and CDR2 sequences are SGHAT and FQNNGV. The CDR3 length is 13 residues. V was trimmed by 0 bases and J by 9 bases, leaving 12 bases between them. CDR3 loop: CASSLDYSGLQYV. In DNA form, the CDR3 reads TGTGCCAGCAGCTTAGATTATTCGGGTTTGCAGTACGTC.

Ten or more counts support this clonotype. This sequence joins TRBV6-5 and TRBJ2-2; 7 bases align to TRBD1. Germline-derived CDR1 and CDR2 are MNHEY and SVGAGI. Trimming took 7 bases from V and 4 from J; bases not matched to a gene: 6. The CDR3 contains 14 residues. The CDR3 DNA reads as TGTGCCAGCACCCTCAACAGGGGCACCGGGGAGCTGTTTTTT. It is translated as CASTLNRGTGELFF.

This clonotype was recorded a few times. This sequence joins TRBV12-3 or TRBV12-4 and TRBJ1-2; D not resolved. Trimming left V 10 bases short and J 8 bases short, with 17 bases between. This CDR3 region has 12 residues. CDR3 nucleotides: TGTGCCACCCAAGGAGGGTACGGCGGCTACACCTTC. It is translated as CATQGGYGGYTF.

This clonotype was detected only a few times. The J gene is TRBJ2-7, the V gene TRBV5-6, with 7 bases fitting TRBD1. CDR3 length: 17 amino acids. J lost 1 base, V lost 4 bases, and 14 bases had no gene match. Germline V gene data show CDR1 as SGHDT and CDR2 as YYEEEE. The CDR3 sequence: CASSVTGVATLSYEQYF. DNA for the CDR3: TGTGCCAGCAGCGTAACAGGGGTCGCTACCCTTTCCTACGAGCAGTACTTC.

In this sample, this clonotype turned up many times. The chain couples TRBV5-6 to TRBJ1-1; 10 nucleotides align to TRBD1. Germline CDR1 SGHDT, CDR2 YYEEEE. CDR3 length equals 15 residues. Losses at the gene ends were 4 bases for V and 0 bases for J; bases not matched to a gene: 3. As DNA, the CDR3 is TGTGCCAGCAGCGGGACAGGGGCCTTGAACACTGAAGCTTTCTTT. It is translated as CASSGTGALNTEAFF.

This clonotype came up a few times. The chain employs TRBV12-3 or TRBV12-4 and TRBJ2-1; TRBD2 matches 8 bases. The CDR3 loop spans 13 amino acids. The V and J ends lost 8 bases and 10 bases, in that order; junction bases with no gene match: 10. This CDR3 reads CASATGGGWEQFF. In DNA form, the CDR3 reads TGTGCCAGCGCCACCGGGGGGGGCTGGGAGCAGTTCTTC.

This clonotype was observed at least ten times. The J gene is TRBJ1-3, the V gene TRBV5-5; no clear D. CDR3 size: 14 residues. Germline V CDR1 and CDR2: SGHKS, YYEKEE (reference sequence). Trimming stripped 4 bases from V and 4 bases from J, with 12 bases between. The CDR3 protein is CASSPHLEGNTIYF. CDR3 coding DNA: TGTGCCAGCAGCCCTCATCTCGAAGGAAACACCATATATTTT.

This sequence joins TRBV6-5 and TRBJ2-3; no firm D call. Germline values: CDR1 MNHEY, CDR2 SVGAGI. The CDR3 is 14 residues long. V lost 2 bases to trimming and J lost 1 base, with 7 bases between them. The CDR3 DNA reads as TGTGCCAGCAGTTACGGGTGGGGCACAGATACGCAGTATTTT. It yields the protein CASSYGWGTDTQYF.

This clonotype was observed a handful of times. The V call is TRBV3-1, the J call TRBJ2-7, with a tentative D call TRBD2 (5 bases). The CDR3 totals 13 residues. Germline V gene lookup returns CDR1 LGHDT and CDR2 YNNKEL (reference sequence). V lost 6 bases to trimming and J lost 5 bases, with 14 bases between them. For the CDR3, the DNA is TGTGCCAGCAGTCCCTCAGGAGGCCACGAGCAGTACGTC. Amino acids: CASSPSGGHEQYV.

This clonotype came up many times. V is TRBV4-1 and J is TRBJ2-5; D unresolved. Germline CDR1 is MGHRA and CDR2 is YSYEKL. V lost 0 bases and J lost 5, with 16 bases in between. This CDR3 contains 16 residues. CDR3 DNA sequence: TGCGCCAGCAGCCAAGAGCTCCAGCTGCCATGGGAGACCCAGTACTTC. Translation: CASSQELQLPWETQYF.

The chain has TRBV6-2 or TRBV6-3 and TRBJ2-7; TRBD1 aligns across 8 bases. The CDR3 has 14 amino acids. The germline V gene has CDR1 MNHEY and CDR2 SVGEGT. Germline trimming cut 2 bases from V and 4 bases from J; bases unmatched to any gene: 4. CDR3 nucleotide sequence: TGTGCCAGCAGTTACGTCAACAGGGGGTACGAGCAGTACTTC. As protein: CASSYVNRGYEQYF.

The table lists this clonotype with a few counts. V is TRBV28 and J is TRBJ1-2; D unclear. V was shortened by 7 bases and J by 9 bases, with 12 bases between the two germline ends. The CDR3 has 11 amino acids. The germline V gene encodes CDR1 MDHEN and CDR2 SYDVKM. CDR3 sequence: CASIDGLRYTF. The CDR3 bases are TGTGCCAGCATCGACGGGCTCCGCTACACCTTC.

The sample holds a few counts of this clonotype. The chain is built from TRBV5-5 and TRBJ2-2; maybe TRBD2 (5 bases). CDR1 and CDR2 (germline): SGHKS, YYEKEE (reference sequence). The CDR3 covers 16 residues. Deletions cut 1 base from V and 3 bases from J, with 13 bases between. The CDR3 nucleotides read TGTGCCAGCAGCTTGTCCGGGATCCTGGACACCGGGGAGCTGTTTTTT. This codes for CASSLSGILDTGELFF.

This chain links TRBV12-3 or TRBV12-4 with TRBJ2-1; 8 nucleotides align to TRBD2. The length of the CDR3 is 13 residues. V was pared by 3 bases and J by 10 bases, with 5 bases of the junction left unmatched. CDR3 coding DNA: TGTGCCAGCAGTTTGCGGGGGGCTAAGGAGCAGTTCTTC. Protein: CASSLRGAKEQFF.

The table lists this clonotype with a few counts. V is TRBV18 and J is TRBJ2-1, with unresolved D. Trimming removed 3 bases at V and 9 bases at J, with 9 bases between. Germline lookup yields CDR1 KGHSH and CDR2 LQKENI. The CDR3 has 12 amino acids. Here the CDR3 reads CASSPRPGEQFF. DNA of the CDR3: TGTGCCAGCTCACCCCGCCCAGGTGAGCAGTTCTTC.

This clonotype was picked up a small number of times. The chain has TRBV7-9 and TRBJ1-5; TRBD1 matches at 10 bases. Per germline, CDR1 SEHNR and CDR2 FQNEAQ (reference sequence). Trimming removed 8 bases from V and 8 bases from J; junction bases left unmatched: 6. CDR3 size: 13 residues. The CDR3 loop is CASSRDRGEPQHF. The CDR3 nucleotides are TGTGCCAGCTCAAGGGACAGGGGAGAGCCCCAGCATTTT. Variable domain in full (rest from reference TRBV7-9 and TRBJ1-5): DTGVSQNPRHKITKRGQNVTFRCDPISEHNRLYWYRQTLGQGPEFLTYFQNEAQLEKSRLLSDRFSAERPKGSFSTLEIQRTEQGDSAMYLCASSRDRGEPQHFGDGTRLSIL.

The chain is built from TRBV6-6 and TRBJ1-2; 8 bases match TRBD1. The ends lost 2 bases at V and 3 bases at J; junction bases unmatched: 8. Germline V CDR1 and CDR2: MNHNY, SVGAGI (reference sequence). The CDR3 extends over 16 amino acids. The CDR3 nucleotides are TGTGCCAGCAGTTACACCAGACAGGGGACCTACTATGGCTACACCTTC. This translates into CASSYTRQGTYYGYTF.

The genes are TRBV6-2 or TRBV6-3 and TRBJ2-7; D gene ambiguous. CDR3 size: 12 residues. Trimming removed 6 bases from V and 1 base from J, with 7 bases in between. Germline CDR1 reads MNHEY; CDR2 reads SVGEGT. The CDR3 here is CASSQTSYEQYV. The CDR3 DNA is TGTGCCAGCAGCCAAACTTCCTACGAGCAGTACGTC.

This clonotype has at least ten counts. The genes are TRBV7-2 and TRBJ2-1; TRBD2 matches 7 bases. V dropped 1 base and J dropped 0; count of bases not matched to a gene: 9. Germline V gives CDR1 SGHTA, CDR2 FQGNSA. This CDR3 is 18 amino acids long. In DNA form, the CDR3 reads TGTGCCAGCAGCTTAGTAGGGAGGGGTCTTAGCTCCTACAATGAGCAGTTCTTC. Translated: CASSLVGRGLSSYNEQFF.

The chain recombines TRBV5-6 with TRBJ2-7, with 11 bases aligning to TRBD2. CDR1 and CDR2 from the germline V gene are SGHDT and YYEEEE. The V and J ends lost 7 bases and 0 bases, in that order; junction bases with no gene match: 6. The CDR3 contains 15 residues. The CDR3 bases are TGTGCCAGCTTTCCGACTAGCGGGGCCTCCTACGAGCAGTACTTC. This translates into CASFPTSGASYEQYF.

This clonotype was counted only a few times. The V and J genes are TRBV6-5 and TRBJ2-5, with 7 bases aligning to TRBD2. This CDR3 is 14 amino acids long. Looked up from germline, CDR1 is MNHEY and CDR2 is SVGAGI. Unmatched junction bases numbered 8, after V lost 6 bases and J lost 4 bases. CDR3 sequence (DNA): TGTGCCAGCAGGAAATCGCCGGGGGGAGAGACCCAGTACTTC. It codes for CASRKSPGGETQYF.

The V call is TRBV27, the J call TRBJ2-2; 9 bases are a match to TRBD1. The CDR3 is made up of 15 amino acids. V shed 6 bases, J shed 7 bases, and the junction held 9 bases outside the gene matches. Germline CDR1 and CDR2: MNHEY and SMNVEV (reference sequence). The CDR3 protein is CASRLQGAYGGELFF. The CDR3 bases are TGTGCCAGCAGACTACAGGGGGCGTATGGCGGGGAGCTGTTTTTT.

The chain has TRBV20-1 and TRBJ2-3; D might be TRBD1 (5 bases). V lost 2 bases and J lost 3, with 9 bases in between. The CDR3 runs 13 residues. CDR1 and CDR2 from the germline V gene are DFQATT and SNEGSKA (reference sequence). CDR3 loop: CSARSTGTDTQYF. The DNA of the CDR3 is TGCAGTGCTAGATCCACAGGAACAGATACGCAGTATTTT.